The 27 T cell receptor beta chains listed next were all sequenced from one sample in a study of coeliac disease. Assay used: immunoSEQ multiplex PCR; TCRdb lists only in-frame clones, some missing. The table has roughly 4,700 clones, roughly 71% seen once; the top ten hold roughly 13%. Sequenced material: lymphocytes from the gut lamina propria. Source of these receptors: a middle-aged woman.

This clone was seen more than once but under ten times. This chain's CDR3 is CASSPDRVSGTIYF. The DNA of the CDR3 is TGTGCCAGCAGCCCGGACAGGGTATCGGGCACCATATATTTT. The rearrangement joins TRBV6-5 to TRBJ1-3, with TRBD1 matching 8 bases. The CDR3 is 14 amino acids. Trimming removed 6 bases from V and 9 bases from J; junction bases left unmatched: 10. Germline V lookup: CDR1 MNHEY, CDR2 SVGAGI.

J is TRBJ2-3 and V is TRBV18; TRBD1 agrees at 8 bases. The CDR3 is 16 residues long. Germline V gene lookup returns CDR1 KGHSH and CDR2 LQKENI. With V trimmed by 0 bases and J by 1 base, 3 bases remained unmatched. CDR3 bases: TGTGCCAGCTCACCACCGGAGACAGGGGGCACAGATACGCAGTATTTT. This sequence encodes CASSPPETGGTDTQYF.

The V call is TRBV2, the J call TRBJ1-6; D gene unclear. CDR3 length: 15 amino acids. Trimming removed 2 bases from V and 7 bases from J, with 12 bases in between. Germline V gene sequence: CDR1 SNHLY, CDR2 FYNNEI. CDR3: CASSERGWVNSPLHF. DNA of the CDR3: TGTGCCAGCAGTGAACGGGGTTGGGTGAATTCACCCCTCCACTTT.

The V call is TRBV19, the J call TRBJ2-7, with TRBD1 matching over 8 bases. The CDR3 is 14 residues long. Germline V lookup: CDR1 LNHDA, CDR2 SQIVND (reference sequence). After removal of 5 bases from V and 2 bases from J, the junction contained 5 bases not matched to a gene. Here the CDR3 reads CASSVGRGPYEQYF. The CDR3 DNA sequence: TGTGCCAGTAGTGTCGGCAGGGGGCCCTACGAGCAGTACTTC.

In DNA form, the CDR3 reads TGTGCCAGCAGCCCCCGACGGGCTAGCGACACAGATACGCAGTATTTT. Its protein is CASSPRRASDTDTQYF. The V call is TRBV4-2, the J call TRBJ2-3, with D perhaps matching TRBD2 (6 bases). Trimming left V 4 bases short and J 2 bases short, with 16 bases between. The CDR3 contains 16 residues. Germline loops: CDR1 LGHNA, CDR2 YNFKEQ.

CDR3 DNA sequence: TGTGCCAGCAGCTCACTAGCGGGAGGATCTGCGGCCGGGGAGCTGTTTTTT. Residues: CASSSLAGGSAAGELFF. The gene calls are TRBV5-4 and TRBJ2-2; 12 nucleotides match TRBD2. V lost 3 bases and J lost 6; bases outside the gene matches: 9. Germline V CDR1 and CDR2: SGHNT, YYREEE (reference sequence). This CDR3 spans 17 amino acids.

J is TRBJ2-7 and V is TRBV15, with D maybe TRBD1 (6 bases). CDR1 LNHNV and CDR2 YYDKDF come from the germline V gene (reference sequence). V lost 6 bases, J lost 3 bases, and 12 bases lay in between. The CDR3 has 13 residues. CDR3 nucleotide sequence: TGTGCCACCAGTACCGGACAGAGCTACGAGCAGTACTTC. Its translation: CATSTGQSYEQYF.

This sequence joins TRBV6-1 and TRBJ2-1; 13 positions match TRBD2. Germline CDR1 and CDR2: MNHNS and SASEGT. The CDR3 is 18 amino acids. V gave up 4 bases and J gave up 0 bases; unmatched junction bases: 6. Written as DNA, the CDR3 is TGTGCCAGCAGTGCCCGGACTAGCGGGAGCGGCTCCTACAATGAGCAGTTCTTC. As protein: CASSARTSGSGSYNEQFF.

This chain connects TRBV5-5 to TRBJ1-1; D not resolved. V dropped 2 bases and J dropped 0 bases, with 8 bases sitting between them. The length of the CDR3 is 14 residues. Germline values: CDR1 SGHKS, CDR2 YYEKEE (reference sequence). CDR3 bases: TGTGCCAGCAGCTTATCGACACTGAACACTGAAGCTTTCTTT. It yields the protein CASSLSTLNTEAFF.

Points on this clone: The junction and the germline gene differ at one end; a read error may be behind it. This rearrangement joins TRBV11-3 to TRBJ2-1, with 7 bases aligning to TRBD2. Germline assignment: CDR1 SGHNT and CDR2 YENEEA. CDR3 size: 15 residues. CDR3 sequence (DNA): TGTGCCCGCAGCTCGACGTCGGGGGGATACAATGAGCAGTTCTTC. It yields the protein CARSSTSGGYNEQFF.

This clone was detected a few times. The chain carries TRBV29-1 and TRBJ2-7; the match to TRBD2 covers 8 bases. This CDR3 is built from 16 residues. V gave up 0 bases and J gave up 3 bases; unmatched junction bases: 10. CDR1 and CDR2 (germline): SQVTM, ANQGSEA. The chain's CDR3 is CSVEDPGGEARYEQYF. Here the CDR3 DNA reads TGCAGCGTTGAAGATCCGGGGGGGGAGGCCCGCTACGAGCAGTACTTC.

The chain uses TRBV18 and TRBJ2-1; 14 nucleotides match TRBD2. The ends lost 9 bases at V and 9 bases at J; junction bases unmatched: 13. The germline CDR1 and CDR2 sequences are KGHSH and LQKENI. This CDR3 has 16 residues. CDR3 sequence (DNA): TGTGCCAGTTTCACCGGAAGGACTAGCGGGGGGATTGAGCAGTTCTTC. As protein: CASFTGRTSGGIEQFF.

This chain links TRBV4-1 with TRBJ2-7; TRBD2 aligns across 10 bases. The junction had 7 bases not matched to a gene; V was cut back by 4 bases and J by 7 bases. Germline CDR1 is MGHRA and CDR2 is YSYEKL. The CDR3 has 14 residues. CDR3 sequence: CASSPQREGREQYF. In DNA, the CDR3 is TGCGCCAGCAGCCCTCAGCGGGAGGGGAGGGAGCAGTACTTC.

This sequence joins TRBV6-1 and TRBJ2-2; D is undetermined. CDR1 and CDR2 (germline): MNHNS, SASEGT. This CDR3 is built from 14 residues. Deletions cut 5 bases from V and 2 bases from J, with 9 bases between. The CDR3 DNA reads as TGTGCCAGCAGTTATTTGTATAACACCGGGGAGCTGTTTTTT. This gives the protein CASSYLYNTGELFF.

The chain recombines TRBV6-6 with TRBJ2-5, with TRBD1 matching over 8 bases. V dropped 6 bases and J dropped 3; count of bases not matched to a gene: 6. The CDR3 totals 14 residues. Germline V CDR1 and CDR2: MNHNY, SVGAGI (reference sequence). CDR3 DNA: TGTGCCAGCAGAACCGACAGGGGCAAAGAGACCCAGTACTTC. The encoded protein is CASRTDRGKETQYF.

The chain carries TRBV5-4 and TRBJ2-5, with D possibly TRBD1 on 6 matching bases. Trimming left V 4 bases short and J 4 bases short, with 17 bases between. The V gene's germline CDR1 is SGHNT and CDR2 YYREEE (reference sequence). CDR3 length: 15 amino acids. CDR3 nucleotide sequence: TGTGCCAGCAGCCCCCCCTCACAGGGACCAGAGACCCAGTACTTC. It encodes CASSPPSQGPETQYF.

V usage is TRBV5-1 and J usage is TRBJ2-1; 7 nucleotides agree with TRBD2. Germline CDR1 SGHRS, CDR2 YFSETQ. The CDR3 covers 13 residues. V dropped 5 bases and J dropped 9; count of bases not matched to a gene: 8. The CDR3 protein is CASRSAGVGEQFF. CDR3 sequence (DNA): TGCGCCAGCAGGTCGGCGGGAGTAGGTGAGCAGTTCTTC.

The genes are TRBV5-1 and TRBJ2-1; 12 bases agree with TRBD2. V lost 0 bases and J lost 6; bases outside the gene matches: 7. The CDR3 extends over 17 amino acids. Germline assignment: CDR1 SGHRS and CDR2 YFSETQ. For the CDR3, the DNA is TGCGCCAGCAGCTTGGCTCTAGCGGGAGGGCTTGCCAATGAGCAGTTCTTC. Protein: CASSLALAGGLANEQFF.

The rearrangement uses TRBV27 and TRBJ2-6; TRBD1 agrees at 7 bases. This CDR3 comprises 17 residues. V gave up 4 bases and J gave up 2 bases; unmatched junction bases: 8. Germline assignment: CDR1 MNHEY and CDR2 SMNVEV (reference sequence). The CDR3 sequence: CASSSSLGTAGANVLTF. The CDR3 DNA follows: TGTGCCAGCAGTTCCAGTCTAGGGACAGCTGGGGCCAACGTCCTGACTTTC.

V gene TRBV7-9 combines with J gene TRBJ2-1; TRBD2 matches at 11 bases. The V gene end was trimmed by 5 bases and the J gene end by 5 bases; junction bases not matched to a gene: 5. Looked up from germline, CDR1 is SEHNR and CDR2 is FQNEAQ (reference sequence). CDR3 length: 15 residues. In DNA, the CDR3 is TGTGCCAGCAGCATCGGGACTAGCGGTAACAATGAGCAGTTCTTC. Translating it yields CASSIGTSGNNEQFF.

This clone has only one observation. The chain is built from TRBV29-1 and TRBJ2-3; no firm D call. Germline V gives CDR1 SQVTM, CDR2 ANQGSEA. The CDR3 sequence is 14 residues long. V lost 7 bases to trimming and J lost 2 bases, with 16 bases between them. CDR3 in amino acids: CSGDSQSPTDTQYF. Here the CDR3 DNA reads TGCAGCGGTGATTCACAGTCGCCCACAGATACGCAGTATTTT.

This chain links TRBV2 with TRBJ2-5, with 7 bases matching TRBD1. V was pared by 11 bases and J by 3 bases, with 9 bases of the junction left unmatched. The CDR3 is 13 amino acids. Germline CDR1 SNHLY, CDR2 FYNNEI. CDR3 region: CAGQRQGEETQYF. In DNA, the CDR3 is TGTGCCGGCCAGAGACAGGGCGAAGAGACCCAGTACTTC.

The rearrangement joins TRBV5-6 to TRBJ1-5, with unresolved D. In germline, CDR1 is SGHDT, CDR2 YYEEEE. V was clipped by 0 bases and J by 6 bases, with 4 bases between them. CDR3 length equals 12 residues. DNA of the CDR3: TGTGCCAGCAGCTTGGGGGCTCAGCCCCAGCATTTT. Residues: CASSLGAQPQHF.

This clone has a handful of counts. The chain is built from TRBV7-2 and TRBJ2-7, with D possibly matching TRBD1 (5 bases). The CDR3 consists of 16 residues. V dropped 0 bases and J dropped 3 bases, with 15 bases sitting between them. Germline CDR1 reads SGHTA; CDR2 reads FQGNSA. The CDR3 region is CASSLAPAGQYYEQYF. DNA of the CDR3: TGTGCCAGCAGCTTAGCGCCCGCAGGGCAATACTACGAGCAGTACTTC. Using reference TRBV7-2 and TRBJ2-7 for the parts outside the CDR3, the full variable domain is GAGVSQSPSNKVTEKGKDVELRCDPISGHTALYWYRQSLGQGLEFLIYFQGNSAPDKSGLPSDRFSAERTGGSVSTLTIQRTQQEDSAVYLCASSLAPAGQYYEQYFGPGTRLTVT.

CDR3 protein: CASSSHMRVEQYF. CDR3 DNA: TGTGCCAGCAGTTCCCATATGAGGGTCGAGCAGTACTTC. V usage is TRBV6-6 and J usage is TRBJ2-7, with D perhaps matching TRBD2 (5 bases). The CDR3 is 13 amino acids. Trimming stripped 4 bases from V and 6 bases from J, with 13 bases between. The germline gives CDR1 MNHNY, CDR2 SVGAGI (reference sequence).

The chain has TRBV27 and TRBJ1-2; a possible D gene is TRBD1 (6 bases). Germline V gives CDR1 MNHEY, CDR2 SMNVEV (reference sequence). CDR3 size: 15 residues. The V and J ends lost 0 bases and 4 bases respectively, with 12 bases between them. CDR3 amino acids: CASSLSAGAFYGYTF. CDR3 sequence (DNA): TGTGCCAGCAGTTTATCCGCAGGGGCCTTCTATGGCTACACCTTC.

This clone was detected only a few times. V usage is TRBV10-3 and J usage is TRBJ1-3; unclear D gene. CDR3 size: 14 residues. CDR1 and CDR2 from the germline V gene are ENHRY and SYGVKD. Between the trimmed V and J ends, which lost 7 bases and 0 bases, there was a span of 10 bases. The CDR3 sequence is CAINPGASGNTIYF. The CDR3 bases are TGTGCCATCAACCCGGGAGCCTCTGGAAACACCATATATTTT.